This TCR beta chain was documented in a study of beta chain features in type 1 diabetes. Germline loops: CDR1 SEHNR, CDR2 FQNEAQ (reference sequence). This CDR3 comprises 14 residues. V was clipped by 7 bases and J by 4 bases; unmatched bases: 4. Study outcomes and limitations: People with Type 1 diabetes carried modestly yet significantly shorter TCRB CDR3s in all four CD4+ subsets. Healthy donors had naive, central memory and Treg TCRB repertoires that appeared less similar than those seen among patients.

A CD45RO/CCR7/CD25/CD127/CD95/CD27 panel sorted naive, central memory, regulatory and stem cell-like memory CD4+ cells. Purity (above 95%) was reached by all sorted populations. The isolated RNA, all of it, was reverse transcribed, so expressed TCRB transcripts were what got sequenced. Naive, central memory and regulatory T cell samples averaged around 3.3 million reads. Using immunoSEQ multiplex PCR, the repertoire was profiled, and TCRdb retains in-frame clones only, with some absent. The table records about 340,000 clones, approximately 13% of them present only once. Comment on this clone: Its specificity is not known.

The TCR sequence derives from a woman in her late teens or twenties with type 1 diabetes. Input material: naive CD4+ T cells from blood. V gene TRBV7-9 combines with J gene TRBJ2-2; the match to TRBD2 covers 9 bases. This CDR3 is CASKVAGVTGELFF. CDR3 bases: TGTGCCAGCAAGGTAGCGGGAGTCACCGGGGAGCTGTTTTTT.